The clone carrying this TCR beta chain was counted once. The CDR3 has 16 residues. V lost 4 bases to trimming and J lost 9 bases; unmatched junction nucleotides: 14. In germline, CDR1 is LGHDT, CDR2 YNNKEL (reference sequence). This table comes from immunoSEQ multiplex PCR, and its TCRdb copy is limited to in-frame clones, with some not included. The table lists 200,000 to 250,000 clones, roughly nine tenths of them singletons, with around 6.9% in the top ten. The data were taken from a study of blood T cell repertoires in COVID-19. Study information: Donors in the United States, Italy and Spain gave samples during acute or convalescent COVID-19.

This sequence was found in a man aged 55 to 70 who had recovered from COVID-19. Sequencing was carried out using peripheral blood. V and J are TRBV3-1 (or the pseudogene TRBV3-2) and TRBJ2-3, with 9 bases identical to TRBD1. CDR3 amino acids: CASSRVQGAEARTQYF. CDR3 nucleotide sequence: TGTGCCAGCAGCCGGGTACAGGGGGCTGAGGCGCGAACGCAGTATTTT.